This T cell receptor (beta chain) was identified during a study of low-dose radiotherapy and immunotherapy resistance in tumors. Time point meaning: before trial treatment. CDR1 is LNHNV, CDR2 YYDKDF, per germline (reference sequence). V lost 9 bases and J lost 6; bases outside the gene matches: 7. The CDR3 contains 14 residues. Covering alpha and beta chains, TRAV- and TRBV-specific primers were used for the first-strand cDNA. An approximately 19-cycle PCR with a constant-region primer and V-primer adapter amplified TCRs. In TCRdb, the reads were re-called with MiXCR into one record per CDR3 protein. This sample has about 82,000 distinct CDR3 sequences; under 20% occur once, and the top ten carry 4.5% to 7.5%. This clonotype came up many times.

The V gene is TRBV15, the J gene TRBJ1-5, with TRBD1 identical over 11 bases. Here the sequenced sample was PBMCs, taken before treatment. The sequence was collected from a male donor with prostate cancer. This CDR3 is CATTGTGGIQPQHF. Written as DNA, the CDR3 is TGTGCCACTACCGGGACAGGGGGTATTCAGCCCCAGCATTTT. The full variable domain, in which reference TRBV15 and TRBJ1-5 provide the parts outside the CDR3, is DAMVIQNPRYQVTQFGKPVTLSCSQTLNHNVMYWYQQKSSQAPKLLFHYYDKDFNNEADTPDNFQSRRPNTSFCFLDIRSPGLGDTAMYLCATTGTGGIQPQHFGDGTRLSIL.